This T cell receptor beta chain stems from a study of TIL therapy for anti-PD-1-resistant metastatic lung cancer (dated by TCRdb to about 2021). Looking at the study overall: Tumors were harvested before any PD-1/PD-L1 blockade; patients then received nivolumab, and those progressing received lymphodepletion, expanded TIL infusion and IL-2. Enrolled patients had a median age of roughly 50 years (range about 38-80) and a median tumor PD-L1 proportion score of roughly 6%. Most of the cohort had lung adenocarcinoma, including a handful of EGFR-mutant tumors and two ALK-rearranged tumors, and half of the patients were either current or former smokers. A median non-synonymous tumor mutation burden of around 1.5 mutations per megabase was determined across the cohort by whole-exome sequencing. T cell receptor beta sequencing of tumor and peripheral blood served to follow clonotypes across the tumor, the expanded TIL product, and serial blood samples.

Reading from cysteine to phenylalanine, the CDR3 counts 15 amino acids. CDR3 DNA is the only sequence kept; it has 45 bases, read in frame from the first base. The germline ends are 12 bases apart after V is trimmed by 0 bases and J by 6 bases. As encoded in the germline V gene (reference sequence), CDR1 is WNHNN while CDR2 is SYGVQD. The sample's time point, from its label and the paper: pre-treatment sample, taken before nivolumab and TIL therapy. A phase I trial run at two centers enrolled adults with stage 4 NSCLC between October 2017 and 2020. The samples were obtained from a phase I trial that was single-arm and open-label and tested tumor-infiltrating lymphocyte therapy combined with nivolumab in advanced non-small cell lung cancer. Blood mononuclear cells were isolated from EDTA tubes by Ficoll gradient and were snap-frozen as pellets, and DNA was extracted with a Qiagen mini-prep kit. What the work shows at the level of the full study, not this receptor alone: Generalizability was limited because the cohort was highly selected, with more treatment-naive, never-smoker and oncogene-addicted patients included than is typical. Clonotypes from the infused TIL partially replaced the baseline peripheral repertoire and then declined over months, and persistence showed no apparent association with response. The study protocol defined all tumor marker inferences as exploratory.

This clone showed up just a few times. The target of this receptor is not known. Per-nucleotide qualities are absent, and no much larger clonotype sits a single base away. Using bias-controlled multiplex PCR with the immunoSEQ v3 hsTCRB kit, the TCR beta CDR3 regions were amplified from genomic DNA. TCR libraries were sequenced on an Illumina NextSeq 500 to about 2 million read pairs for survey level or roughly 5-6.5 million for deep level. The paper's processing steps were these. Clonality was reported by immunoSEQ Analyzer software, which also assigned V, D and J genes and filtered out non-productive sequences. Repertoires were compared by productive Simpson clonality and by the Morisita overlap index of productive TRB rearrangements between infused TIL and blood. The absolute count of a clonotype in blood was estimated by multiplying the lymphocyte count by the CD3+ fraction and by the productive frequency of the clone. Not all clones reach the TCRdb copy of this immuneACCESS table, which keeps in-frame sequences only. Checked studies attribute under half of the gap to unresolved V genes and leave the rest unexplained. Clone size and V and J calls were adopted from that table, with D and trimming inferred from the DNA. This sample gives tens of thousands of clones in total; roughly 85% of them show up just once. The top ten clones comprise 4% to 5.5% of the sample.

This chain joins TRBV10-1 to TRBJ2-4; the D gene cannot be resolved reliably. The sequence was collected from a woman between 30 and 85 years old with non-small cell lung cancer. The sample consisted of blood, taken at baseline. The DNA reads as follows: TGCGCCAGCAGTGAGTCGACTGGGGTCTCAAACATTCAGTACTTC. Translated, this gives CASSESTGVSNIQYF.